This TCR beta chain was obtained from a study of shared clonotypes between healthy human individuals. Study conclusions and caveats: Shared across a few donors were 4% to 5% of the naive CD4 clonotypes. Rarefaction revealed incomplete sorted-subset sequencing despite large depth. Sequencing depth was a factor that was expected to affect clonotype sharing among donors.

In its sample, this clone was seen once. Its specificity is unknown. V gave up 5 bases and J gave up 2 bases; unmatched junction bases: 9. The germline gives CDR1 SGHTA, CDR2 FQGNSA. This CDR3 is built from 17 residues. Several immunoSEQ plates received, in even portions, the genomic DNA of each subset. Only in-frame clones appear in the TCRdb table, and some are missing; sequencing was by immunoSEQ multiplex PCR. The sample holds some 600,000 clones, about 96% seen once. Naivety among CD8 cells was defined by CD45RO negativity and positive CCR7 selection, thereby excluding terminally differentiated effector memory CD45RA+ cells.

What was sequenced was naive CD8+ T cells sorted from blood. The TCR was taken from a woman aged 25 to 39 in good health. The V gene is TRBV7-2, the J gene TRBJ2-6, with 7 bases that match TRBD1. The CDR3 loop reads CASSQTGVGTGANVLTF. Here the CDR3 DNA reads TGTGCCAGCAGCCAAACAGGGGTTGGTACTGGGGCCAACGTCCTGACTTTC.